These 21 T cell receptor beta chains were all obtained from the same sample, sequenced in a study of blood T cell repertoires in COVID-19. Clones were sequenced by immunoSEQ multiplex PCR, and TCRdb holds only the in-frame ones, with some missing. The profile covers 150,000 or so clones, with roughly three quarters appearing a single time and roughly 5.1% taken by the ten largest. Sequenced: peripheral blood. Receptor source: an older woman with COVID-19, enrolled during active disease.

V is TRBV4-1 and J is TRBJ2-2; unclear D gene. Trimming removed 1 base at V and 3 bases at J, with 9 bases between. The V gene's germline CDR1 is MGHRA and CDR2 YSYEKL. The CDR3 covers 15 residues. CDR3 coding DNA: TGCGCCAGCAGCCAAGTGGCGGAGTACACCGGGGAGCTGTTTTTT. It translates to CASSQVAEYTGELFF.

V gene TRBV10-3 combines with J gene TRBJ1-6, with D tentatively TRBD1 (6 bases). Germline CDR1 is ENHRY and CDR2 is SYGVKD. The CDR3 loop spans 16 amino acids. Trimming took off 6 bases at V and 7 bases at J, with 19 bases between the two ends. The DNA of the CDR3 is TGTGCCATCAGGGAAAACAGGGCGGGGGGAAATTCACCCCTCCACTTT. The encoded protein is CAIRENRAGGNSPLHF.

The chain combines TRBV4-1 with TRBJ2-1; 7 nucleotides line up with TRBD2. Germline assignment: CDR1 MGHRA and CDR2 YSYEKL. V lost 2 bases and J lost 4; bases outside the gene matches: 11. This CDR3 region has 17 residues. The CDR3 loop reads CASSQSLQSGGYNEQFF. In nucleotides, the CDR3 is TGCGCCAGCAGCCAATCCCTCCAGTCGGGGGGTTACAATGAGCAGTTCTTC.

The chain uses TRBV11-2 and TRBJ1-2; D is possibly TRBD1 (6 bases). This CDR3 spans 15 amino acids. V gave up 7 bases and J gave up 8 bases, with 23 bases separating them. The V gene's germline CDR1 is SGHAT and CDR2 FQNNGV. The CDR3 DNA follows: TGTGCCAGCAACCCTAGCGGGGGCCGGTTGGGCGGCTACACCTTC. The encoded protein is CASNPSGGRLGGYTF.

V is TRBV6-1 and J is TRBJ1-2; D gene uncertain. Trimming took off 1 base at V and 1 base at J, with 13 bases between the two ends. The CDR3 totals 16 residues. Germline-derived CDR1 and CDR2 are MNHNS and SASEGT. CDR3 DNA: TGTGCCAGCAGTGAAGGGGATGGAGGATATAACTATGGCTACACCTTC. It yields the protein CASSEGDGGYNYGYTF.

The chain couples TRBV11-3 to TRBJ2-5; 7 nucleotides match TRBD1. The CDR3 extends over 15 amino acids. Per germline, CDR1 SGHNT and CDR2 YENEEA. J was trimmed by 4 bases and V by 4 bases; bases with no gene match: 9. CDR3 bases: TGTGCCAGCAGCTCCCAGGGGGAGAGGGGAGAGACCCAGTACTTC. Its protein is CASSSQGERGETQYF.

This clone was seen many times. The rearrangement joins TRBV5-1 to TRBJ2-7; 9 bases line up with TRBD1. Germline loops: CDR1 SGHRS, CDR2 YFSETQ. CDR3 length: 15 residues. Trimming cost V 0 bases and J 7 bases; bases outside gene matches: 8. CDR3 DNA: TGCGCCAGCAGCTTGGAGGGACAGGGTGTCCGGGAGCAGTACTTC. Its protein is CASSLEGQGVREQYF.

The chain recombines TRBV5-8 with TRBJ2-2; TRBD2 might be the D (6 bases). V was pared by 5 bases and J by 7 bases, with 15 bases between. This CDR3 region has 14 residues. Germline CDR1 SGHTS, CDR2 YDEGEE. The CDR3 loop reads CASSYGGEVGELFF. CDR3 coding DNA: TGTGCCAGCAGTTATGGAGGGGAGGTCGGGGAGCTGTTTTTT.

The chain couples TRBV6-5 to TRBJ1-5, with D perhaps TRBD1 (6 bases). Trimming left V 6 bases short and J 5 bases short, with 14 bases between. Germline values: CDR1 MNHEY, CDR2 SVGAGI. CDR3 size: 14 residues. Written as DNA, the CDR3 is TGTGCCAGCAGCCCAGGGGCCCCCTATCAGCCCCAGCATTTT. It specifies CASSPGAPYQPQHF.

V is TRBV4-1 and J is TRBJ1-2; a possible D gene is TRBD1 (5 bases). Germline CDR1 MGHRA, CDR2 YSYEKL. The CDR3 contains 13 residues. V lost 2 bases and J lost 7, with 11 bases in between. CDR3 coding DNA: TGCGCCAGCAGCCAACTCAGGGAATCTGGCTACACCTTC. Encoded protein: CASSQLRESGYTF.

The J gene is TRBJ1-1, the V gene TRBV2, with 8 bases identical to TRBD1. V gave up 8 bases and J gave up 3 bases; unmatched junction bases: 8. From germline, CDR1 is SNHLY and CDR2 FYNNEI. There are 14 residues in the CDR3. CDR3 DNA sequence: TGTGCCAGCGGGCAGGGGGCTCGGGACACTGAAGCTTTCTTT. It specifies CASGQGARDTEAFF.

The chain uses TRBV30 and TRBJ1-4, with D perhaps TRBD1 (6 bases). The CDR3 has 14 amino acids. CDR1 is GTSNPN and CDR2 is SVGIG in the germline V gene (reference sequence). Deletions cut 1 base from V and 6 bases from J, with 12 bases between. The CDR3 region is CAWSASGDYEKLFF. The CDR3 nucleotides are TGTGCCTGGAGTGCTTCAGGGGATTATGAAAAACTGTTTTTT.

This clone was seen a single time. The chain recombines TRBV7-6 with TRBJ1-1; D is unclear. Trimming left V 5 bases short and J 5 bases short, with 24 bases between. Germline V gives CDR1 SGHVS, CDR2 FNYEAQ. The CDR3 has 17 residues. In nucleotides, the CDR3 is TGTGCCAGCAGCGGAGAGACCTACGATCACGGTCCAACTGAAGCTTTCTTT. Its translation: CASSGETYDHGPTEAFF. The full variable domain, completed using reference TRBV7-6 and TRBJ1-1, is GAGVSQSPRYKVTKRGQDVALRCDPISGHVSLYWYRQALGQGPEFLTYFNYEAQQDKSGLPNDRFSAERPEGSISTLTIQRTEQRDSAMYRCASSGETYDHGPTEAFFGQGTRLTVV.

This clone has only one observation. V gene TRBV29-1 combines with J gene TRBJ1-2; 8 bases fit TRBD1. The CDR3 spans 11 residues. The germline V gene encodes CDR1 SQVTM and CDR2 ANQGSEA. V dropped 6 bases and J dropped 10; count of bases not matched to a gene: 7. The CDR3 DNA reads as TGCAGCGTCGGACAGGGACATTCCTACACCTTC. Translating gives CSVGQGHSYTF.

CDR3 bases: TGTGCCAGCAGCACTTCACAGGGTGGTTCACCCCTCCACTTT. Its translation: CASSTSQGGSPLHF. The gene calls are TRBV2 and TRBJ1-6, with a possible D match to TRBD1 (6 bases). Deletions cut 6 bases from V and 9 bases from J, with 15 bases between. The CDR3 sequence is 14 residues long. The germline V gene has CDR1 SNHLY and CDR2 FYNNEI.

The V gene is TRBV6-4, the J gene TRBJ2-5; 10 nucleotides match TRBD1. In germline, CDR1 is MRHNA, CDR2 SNTAGT. Trimming at V came to 6 bases and at J to 7 bases, leaving 11 bases not matched to a gene. This CDR3 is 15 amino acids long. The CDR3 sequence is CASRVTGTGVWTQYF. CDR3 in DNA: TGTGCCAGCAGAGTGACTGGGACAGGGGTTTGGACCCAGTACTTC.

This rearrangement joins TRBV6-5 to TRBJ1-6; TRBD1 is a possible D gene (6 bases). The CDR3 runs to 14 residues. V dropped 2 bases and J dropped 8 bases, with 10 bases sitting between them. Per germline, CDR1 MNHEY and CDR2 SVGAGI. This CDR3 is CASSYGGRHSPLHF. CDR3 nucleotide sequence: TGTGCCAGCAGTTACGGGGGCAGGCATTCACCCCTCCACTTT.

The genes are TRBV7-2 and TRBJ2-1, with TRBD2 identical over 8 bases. Trimming removed 5 bases from V and 10 bases from J; junction bases left unmatched: 4. The CDR3 sequence is 12 residues long. Germline V lookup: CDR1 SGHTA, CDR2 FQGNSA. The CDR3 bases are TGTGCCAGCAGCCGATTAGCGGGGGAGCAGTTCTTC. Protein product: CASSRLAGEQFF.

The rearrangement links TRBV2 to TRBJ2-7, with 8 bases identical to TRBD2. Trimming cost V 2 bases and J 2 bases; bases outside gene matches: 5. Germline-derived CDR1 and CDR2 are SNHLY and FYNNEI. The CDR3 totals 15 residues. The CDR3 is CASSETGGGPYEQYF. The CDR3 bases are TGTGCCAGCAGTGAAACCGGGGGGGGGCCCTACGAGCAGTACTTC. Complete variable domain (other parts from reference TRBV2 and TRBJ2-7): EPEVTQTPSHQVTQMGQEVILRCVPISNHLYFYWYRQILGQKVEFLVSFYNNEISEKSEIFDDQFSVERPDGSNFTLKIRSTKLEDSAMYFCASSETGGGPYEQYFGPGTRLTVT.

The chain carries TRBV4-2 and TRBJ1-4; 11 nucleotides line up with TRBD1. The CDR3 extends over 16 amino acids. Germline lookup yields CDR1 LGHNA and CDR2 YNFKEQ. The V and J ends lost 7 bases and 2 bases, in that order; junction bases with no gene match: 6. CDR3 sequence (DNA): TGTGCCAGCATGGGACAGGGGGGCCTGACTAATGAAAAACTGTTTTTT. Amino acid sequence: CASMGQGGLTNEKLFF.

The sample holds many counts of this clone. The chain joins TRBV2 to TRBJ2-7; tentatively, D is TRBD1 (6 bases). The germline gives CDR1 SNHLY, CDR2 FYNNEI. V lost 7 bases to trimming and J lost 2 bases, with 6 bases between them. This CDR3 region has 11 residues. The CDR3 DNA sequence: TGTGCCAGCACAGGGGCCTACGAGCAGTACTTC. Protein sequence: CASTGAYEQYF.